This T cell receptor (beta chain) is drawn from a study of beta chain features in type 1 diabetes. This clone turned up a few times. Its antigen is undetermined. The investigators reverse transcribed all of the isolated RNA, so they sequenced expressed TCRB transcripts. The method was immunoSEQ multiplex PCR; TCRdb's version includes in-frame clones alone and lacks a portion of them. Among almost 350,000 clones listed, roughly 8.8% were seen once. V was cut by 10 bases and J by 0 bases, with 9 bases left in between. The CDR3 runs 12 residues. The germline CDR1 and CDR2 sequences are MNHNS and SASEGT. Findings of the study overall: TCRB CDR3 length was moderately but significantly reduced in all four CD4+ subsets of Type 1 diabetes patients.

The sequence derives from a man aged 25-40 years with type 1 diabetes. V usage is TRBV6-1 and J usage is TRBJ1-1, with D unclear. The sequencing sample was made of central memory CD4+ T cells from blood. Here the CDR3 reads CATRTMNTEAFF. The CDR3 region has the DNA TGTGCCACGCGGACCATGAACACTGAAGCTTTCTTT.